The clone carrying this T cell receptor (beta chain) came up many times. PBMCs were isolated from an approximately 10 ml sample of fresh peripheral blood. The entry originates in a study of Graves' ophthalmopathy and Graves' hyperthyroidism. Amplification of TCR beta CDR3 regions used RNA transcripts. Second-round multiplex PCR came after a first-round RT-PCR that employed HTBI primers. One entry per CDR3 protein results from TCRdb running MiXCR on the multiplex PCR reads. The sample lists about 370,000 distinct CDR3 sequences; about a sixth were seen once. This CDR3 has 15 amino acids. V dropped 2 bases and J dropped 2; count of bases not matched to a gene: 5. Germline CDR1 reads MDHEN; CDR2 reads SYDVKM.

This receptor was obtained from an adult woman with stable Graves' hyperthyroidism. The rearrangement joins TRBV28 to TRBJ2-7, with TRBD1 identical over 8 bases. The sample comprised peripheral blood. The CDR3 loop reads CASSLTTGVTYEQYF. CDR3 nucleotide sequence: TGTGCCAGCAGTTTAACGACAGGGGTCACCTACGAGCAGTACTTC.